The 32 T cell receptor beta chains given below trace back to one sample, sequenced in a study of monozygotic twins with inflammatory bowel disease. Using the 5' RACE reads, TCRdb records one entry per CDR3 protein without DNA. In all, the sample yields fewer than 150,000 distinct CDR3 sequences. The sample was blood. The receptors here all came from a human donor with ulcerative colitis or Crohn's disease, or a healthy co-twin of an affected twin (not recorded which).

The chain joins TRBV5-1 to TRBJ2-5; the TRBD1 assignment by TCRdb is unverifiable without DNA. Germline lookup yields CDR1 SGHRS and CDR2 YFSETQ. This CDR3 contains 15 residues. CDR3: CASSPGTASEETQYF. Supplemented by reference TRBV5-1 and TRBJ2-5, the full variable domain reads KAGVTQTPRYLIKTRGQQVTLSCSPISGHRSVSWYQQTPGQGLQFLFEYFSETQRNKGNFPGRFSGRQFSNSRSEMNVSTLELGDSALYLCASSPGTASEETQYFGPGTRLLVL.

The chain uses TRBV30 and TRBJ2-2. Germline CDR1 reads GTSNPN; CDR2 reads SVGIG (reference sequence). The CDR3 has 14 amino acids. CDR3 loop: CAWSVTMRSGELFF.

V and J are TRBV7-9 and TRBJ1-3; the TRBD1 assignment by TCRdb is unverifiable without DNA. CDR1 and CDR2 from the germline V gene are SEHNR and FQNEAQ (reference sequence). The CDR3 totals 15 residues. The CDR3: CASSSGTGGGNTIYF.

The CDR3 protein is CASSPGTDEQFF. The chain joins TRBV18 to TRBJ2-1. Germline loops: CDR1 KGHSH, CDR2 LQKENI. The CDR3 has 12 residues.

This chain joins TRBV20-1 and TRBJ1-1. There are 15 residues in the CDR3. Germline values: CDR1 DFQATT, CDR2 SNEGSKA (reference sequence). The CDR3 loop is CSARPFRGGSTEAFF.

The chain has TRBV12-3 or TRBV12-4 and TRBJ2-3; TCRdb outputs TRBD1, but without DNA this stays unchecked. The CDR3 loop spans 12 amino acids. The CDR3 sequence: CASSSGGDTQYF.

CDR3 in amino acids: CSVIQGRASETQYF. The rearrangement joins TRBV20-1 to TRBJ2-5; the D call of TRBD2 rests on TCRdb alone, since no DNA is present to check it. The germline gives CDR1 DFQATT, CDR2 SNEGSKA (reference sequence). The CDR3 runs 14 residues.

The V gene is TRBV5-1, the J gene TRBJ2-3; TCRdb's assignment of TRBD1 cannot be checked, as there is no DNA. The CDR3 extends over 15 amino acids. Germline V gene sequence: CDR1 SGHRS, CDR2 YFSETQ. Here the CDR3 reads CASSYSGQVADTQYF. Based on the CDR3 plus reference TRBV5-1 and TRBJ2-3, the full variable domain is KAGVTQTPRYLIKTRGQQVTLSCSPISGHRSVSWYQQTPGQGLQFLFEYFSETQRNKGNFPGRFSGRQFSNSRSEMNVSTLELGDSALYLCASSYSGQVADTQYFGPGTRLTVL.

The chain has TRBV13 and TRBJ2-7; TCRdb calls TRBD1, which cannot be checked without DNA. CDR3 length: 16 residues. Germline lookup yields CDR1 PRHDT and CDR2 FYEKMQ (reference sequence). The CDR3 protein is CASSLSTGLRGYEQYF.

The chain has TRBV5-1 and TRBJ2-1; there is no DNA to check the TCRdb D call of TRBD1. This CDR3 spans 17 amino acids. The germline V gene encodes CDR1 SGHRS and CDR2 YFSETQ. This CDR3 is CASSLYGPDQTYNEQFF.

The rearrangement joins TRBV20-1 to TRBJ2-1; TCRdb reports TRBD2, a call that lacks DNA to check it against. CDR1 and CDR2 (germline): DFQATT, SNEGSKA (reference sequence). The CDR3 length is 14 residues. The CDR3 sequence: CSALTSFGYNEQFF.

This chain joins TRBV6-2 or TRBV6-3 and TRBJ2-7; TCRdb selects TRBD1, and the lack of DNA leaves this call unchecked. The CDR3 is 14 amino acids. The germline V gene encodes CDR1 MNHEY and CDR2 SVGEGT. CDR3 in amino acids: CASRTGTSAYEQYF.

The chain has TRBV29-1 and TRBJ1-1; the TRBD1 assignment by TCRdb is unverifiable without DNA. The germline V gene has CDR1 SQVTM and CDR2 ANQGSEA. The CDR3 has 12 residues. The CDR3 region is CSGTGDGTEAFF.

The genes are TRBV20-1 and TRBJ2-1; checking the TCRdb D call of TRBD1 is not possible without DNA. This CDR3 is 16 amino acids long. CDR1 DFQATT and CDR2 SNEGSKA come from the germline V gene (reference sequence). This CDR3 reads CSATSGTDAGYNEQFF.

The CDR3 here is CASSGTAQETQYF. V gene TRBV5-1 combines with J gene TRBJ2-5; without DNA, the TCRdb call of TRBD1 cannot be checked. CDR1 SGHRS and CDR2 YFSETQ come from the germline V gene. This CDR3 spans 13 amino acids.

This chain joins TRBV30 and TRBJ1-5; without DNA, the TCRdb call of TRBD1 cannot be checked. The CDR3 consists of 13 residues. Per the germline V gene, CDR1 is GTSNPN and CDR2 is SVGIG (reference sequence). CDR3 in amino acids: CAWDRGYNQPQHF.

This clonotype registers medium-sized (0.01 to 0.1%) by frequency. The CDR3 loop reads CASSLSEGRYYGYTF. The rearrangement links TRBV5-6 to TRBJ1-2. Germline V gives CDR1 SGHDT, CDR2 YYEEEE. This CDR3 is built from 15 residues.

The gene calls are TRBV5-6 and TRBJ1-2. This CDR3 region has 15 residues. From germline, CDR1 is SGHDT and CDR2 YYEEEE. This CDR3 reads CASSLIAVSWGGYTF.

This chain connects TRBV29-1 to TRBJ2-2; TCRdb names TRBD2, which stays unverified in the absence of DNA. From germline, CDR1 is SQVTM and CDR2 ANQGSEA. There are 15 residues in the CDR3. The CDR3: CSVEDTPGGPGELFF.

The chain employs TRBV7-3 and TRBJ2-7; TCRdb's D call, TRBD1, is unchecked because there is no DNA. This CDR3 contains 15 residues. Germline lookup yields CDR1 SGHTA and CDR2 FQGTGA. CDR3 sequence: CASSTTGTGFGEQYF. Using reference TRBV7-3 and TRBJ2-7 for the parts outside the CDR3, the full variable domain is GAGVSQTPSNKVTEKGKYVELRCDPISGHTALYWYRQSLGQGPEFLIYFQGTGAADDSGLPNDRFFAVRPEGSVSTLKIQRTERGDSAVYLCASSTTGTGFGEQYFGPGTRLTVT.

CDR3 region: CASSITGSEQYF. The chain links TRBV28 to TRBJ2-7; TCRdb selects TRBD1, and the lack of DNA leaves this call unchecked. CDR3 length equals 12 residues. Germline V gene lookup returns CDR1 MDHEN and CDR2 SYDVKM.

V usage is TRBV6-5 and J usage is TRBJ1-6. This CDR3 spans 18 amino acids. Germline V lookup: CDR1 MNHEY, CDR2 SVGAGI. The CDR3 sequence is CASSRTATPSSYNSPLHF.

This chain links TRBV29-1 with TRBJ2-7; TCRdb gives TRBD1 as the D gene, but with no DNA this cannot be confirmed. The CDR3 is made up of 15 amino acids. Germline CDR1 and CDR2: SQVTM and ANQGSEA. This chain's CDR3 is CSVERRAGVSYEQYF.

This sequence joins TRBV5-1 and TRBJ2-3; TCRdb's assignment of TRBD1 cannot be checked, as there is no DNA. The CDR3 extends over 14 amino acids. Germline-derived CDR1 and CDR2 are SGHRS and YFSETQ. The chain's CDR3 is CASSSRGRADTQYF.

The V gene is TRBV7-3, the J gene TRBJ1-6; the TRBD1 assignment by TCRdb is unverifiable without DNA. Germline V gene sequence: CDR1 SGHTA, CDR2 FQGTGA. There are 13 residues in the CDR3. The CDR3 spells CASSSQQGSPLHF. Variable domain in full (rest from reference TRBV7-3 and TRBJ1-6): GAGVSQTPSNKVTEKGKYVELRCDPISGHTALYWYRQSLGQGPEFLIYFQGTGAADDSGLPNDRFFAVRPEGSVSTLKIQRTERGDSAVYLCASSSQQGSPLHFGNGTRLTVT.

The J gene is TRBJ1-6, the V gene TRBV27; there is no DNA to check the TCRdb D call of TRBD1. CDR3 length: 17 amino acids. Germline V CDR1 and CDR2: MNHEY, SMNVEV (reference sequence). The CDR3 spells CASRRTRGQSYNSPLHF.

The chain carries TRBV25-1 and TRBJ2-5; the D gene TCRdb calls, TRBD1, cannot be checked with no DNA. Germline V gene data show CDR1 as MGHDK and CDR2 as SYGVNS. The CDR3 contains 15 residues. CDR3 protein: CASTPKSGLQETQYF.

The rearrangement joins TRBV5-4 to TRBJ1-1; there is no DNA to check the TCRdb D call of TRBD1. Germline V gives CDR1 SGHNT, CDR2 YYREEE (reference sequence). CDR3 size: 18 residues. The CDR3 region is CASSLAFLSGGLNTEAFF.

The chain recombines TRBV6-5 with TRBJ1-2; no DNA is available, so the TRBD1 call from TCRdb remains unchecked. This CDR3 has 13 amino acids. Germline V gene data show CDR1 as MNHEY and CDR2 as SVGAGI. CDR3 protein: CATTGPGQGGYTF.

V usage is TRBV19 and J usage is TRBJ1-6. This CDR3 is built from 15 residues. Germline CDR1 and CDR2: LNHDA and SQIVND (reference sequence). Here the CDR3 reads CASSIRELNNSPLHF.

Here the CDR3 reads CASTPKQGTYEQYF. The V call is TRBV5-1, the J call TRBJ2-7. The germline V gene has CDR1 SGHRS and CDR2 YFSETQ. CDR3 length: 14 amino acids.

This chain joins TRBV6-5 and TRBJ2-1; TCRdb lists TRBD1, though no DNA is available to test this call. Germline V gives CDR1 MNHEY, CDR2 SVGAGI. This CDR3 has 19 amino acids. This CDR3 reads CASSYAKPPTGIKYNEQFF.